The clone carrying this TCR beta chain was seen more than once but under ten times. Antigen: not known. Expressed TCRB transcripts were sequenced because the entire RNA isolate underwent reverse transcription. Only in-frame clones appear in the TCRdb table, and some are missing; sequencing was by immunoSEQ multiplex PCR. Of around 690,000 clones listed, around 12% are singletons. This record comes from a study of beta chain features in type 1 diabetes. Study findings and constraints: Shortening that was moderate but significant affected the TCRB CDR3s of Type 1 diabetes patients in all four CD4+ subsets.

Germline V gene sequence: CDR1 SGHRS, CDR2 YFSETQ. V lost 0 bases and J lost 1, with 10 bases in between. The CDR3 contains 15 residues. This rearrangement joins TRBV5-1 to TRBJ2-5; TRBD2 might be the D (6 bases). The source material was naive CD4+ T cells from blood. This clonotype was sampled from a man aged 25 to 45 with type 1 diabetes. This chain's CDR3 is CASSLGTLAQETQYF. DNA of the CDR3: TGCGCCAGCAGCTTGGGGACACTAGCCCAAGAGACCCAGTACTTC. Filled out from reference TRBV5-1 and TRBJ2-5, the complete variable domain reads KAGVTQTPRYLIKTRGQQVTLSCSPISGHRSVSWYQQTPGQGLQFLFEYFSETQRNKGNFPGRFSGRQFSNSRSEMNVSTLELGDSALYLCASSLGTLAQETQYFGPGTRLLVL.